This T cell receptor beta chain originates from a study of early T cells in non-severe SARS-CoV-2 infection. This clonotype was observed at least ten times. Unique molecular identifiers tagged individual cDNA molecules. In TCRdb, the 5' RACE reads were re-called with MiXCR into one record per CDR3 protein. The sample lists tens of thousands of distinct CDR3 sequences, roughly 5.3% occurring once. V lost 0 bases and J lost 4; bases outside the gene matches: 8. This CDR3 spans 16 amino acids. Germline CDR1 SGDLS, CDR2 YYNGEE. The chain couples TRBV9 to TRBJ1-2; 8 bases match TRBD1. The sequenced sample consisted of whole blood. The receptor was derived from an adult who was a healthcare worker with PCR-confirmed SARS-CoV-2 infection or an uninfected control (not recorded which). The DNA for the CDR3 is TGTGCCAGCAGCGTAGCTGAGACAGGGGACTTCTATGGCTACACCTTC. It yields the protein CASSVAETGDFYGYTF.